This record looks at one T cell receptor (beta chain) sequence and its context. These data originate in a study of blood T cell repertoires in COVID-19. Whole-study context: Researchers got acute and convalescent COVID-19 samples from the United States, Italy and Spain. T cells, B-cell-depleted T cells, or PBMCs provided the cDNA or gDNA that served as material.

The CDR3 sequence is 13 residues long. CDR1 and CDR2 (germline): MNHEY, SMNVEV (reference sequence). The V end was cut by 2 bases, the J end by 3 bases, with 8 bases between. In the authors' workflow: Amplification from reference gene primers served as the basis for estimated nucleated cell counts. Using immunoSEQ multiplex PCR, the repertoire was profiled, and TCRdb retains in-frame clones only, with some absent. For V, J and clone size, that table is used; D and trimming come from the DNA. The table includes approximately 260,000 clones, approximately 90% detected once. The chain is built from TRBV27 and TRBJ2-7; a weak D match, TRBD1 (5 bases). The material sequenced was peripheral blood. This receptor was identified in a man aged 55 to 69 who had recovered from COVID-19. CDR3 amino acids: CASSLNRNYEQYF. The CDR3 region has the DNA TGTGCCAGCAGTTTAAACAGGAACTACGAGCAGTACTTC.